This passage covers 13 T cell receptor beta chains from one sample sequenced in a study of blood T cell repertoires in COVID-19. TCRdb keeps only in-frame clones here, not all; method: immunoSEQ multiplex PCR. The sample shows 200,000 to 250,000 clones, roughly 84% of them seen only once. The source material was PBMCs or T cells enriched from blood (not recorded which). The receptors shown here come from a woman between 35 and 50 years old who had recovered from COVID-19.

This rearrangement joins TRBV11-3 to TRBJ2-2; D is undetermined. V lost 4 bases and J lost 6, with 6 bases in between. The CDR3 consists of 12 residues. Germline CDR1 is SGHNT and CDR2 is YENEEA. As DNA, the CDR3 is TGTGCCAGCAGCTCGAGCGCCGGGGAGCTGTTTTTT. As protein: CASSSSAGELFF.

V usage is TRBV6-4 and J usage is TRBJ2-2, with 10 bases matching TRBD2. Losses at the gene ends were 3 bases for V and 5 bases for J; bases not matched to a gene: 6. Germline V gives CDR1 MRHNA, CDR2 SNTAGT. The CDR3 contains 16 residues. The DNA for the CDR3 is TGTGCCAGCAGTGAAGTAGCGGGAGGCGGAACCGGGGAGCTGTTTTTT. It translates to CASSEVAGGGTGELFF.

The chain recombines TRBV25-1 with TRBJ1-1, with unresolved D. CDR1 MGHDK and CDR2 SYGVNS come from the germline V gene. Trimming stripped 8 bases from V and 1 base from J, with 5 bases between. CDR3 size: 11 residues. The CDR3 loop reads CASSGNTEAFF. The CDR3, as DNA: TGTGCCAGCTCGGGGAACACTGAAGCTTTCTTT.

V usage is TRBV3-1 (or the pseudogene TRBV3-2) and J usage is TRBJ2-1, with D unclear. V lost 4 bases to trimming and J lost 3 bases, with 13 bases between them. CDR3 length equals 15 residues. The germline V gene encodes CDR1 LGHDT and CDR2 YNNKEL (reference sequence). This CDR3 reads CASSPQVLIYNEQFF. CDR3 coding DNA: TGTGCCAGCAGCCCGCAGGTTTTAATCTACAATGAGCAGTTCTTC.

This rearrangement joins TRBV21-1 to TRBJ1-5; TRBD1 is the table's D call, not checked against the DNA. TRBV21-1 is reported as a pseudogene. The CDR3 contains 19 residues. The CDR3 is CASSKRKDREGLGNQPQHF. In DNA form, the CDR3 reads TGTGCCAGCAGCAAACGTAAGGACAGGGAGGGGTTGGGCAATCAGCCCCAGCATTTT.

This rearrangement joins TRBV9 to TRBJ1-2; 7 bases match TRBD1. The CDR3 length is 13 residues. Germline-derived CDR1 and CDR2 are SGDLS and YYNGEE. V lost 4 bases and J lost 8; bases outside the gene matches: 8. The CDR3 DNA sequence: TGTGCCAGCAGCCCCGGGACAGTCCACGGCTACACCTTC. This gives the protein CASSPGTVHGYTF.

This clone appeared once. The chain is built from TRBV7-2 and TRBJ1-5; 10 bases are a match to TRBD1. The V and J ends lost 1 base and 4 bases, in that order; junction bases with no gene match: 4. In germline, CDR1 is SGHTA, CDR2 FQGNSA. CDR3 length: 16 amino acids. CDR3 region: CASSLVGTGVNQPQHF. CDR3 DNA sequence: TGTGCCAGCAGCTTAGTAGGGACAGGGGTGAATCAGCCCCAGCATTTT.

The chain recombines TRBV24-1 with TRBJ1-5, with 9 bases identical to TRBD1. V gave up 3 bases and J gave up 0 bases; unmatched junction bases: 8. CDR3 length equals 18 residues. From germline, CDR1 is KGHDR and CDR2 SFDVKD. CDR3 loop: CATSDTTGGVDSNQPQHF. The CDR3 DNA follows: TGTGCCACCAGTGATACTACAGGGGGCGTTGATAGCAATCAGCCCCAGCATTTT.

The chain couples TRBV24-1 to TRBJ2-2; 8 bases are shared with TRBD2. The V and J ends lost 4 bases and 6 bases, in that order; junction bases with no gene match: 15. Germline loops: CDR1 KGHDR, CDR2 SFDVKD. The CDR3 sequence is 18 residues long. The CDR3 reads CATSDPPGGAGVPGELFF. The DNA of the CDR3 is TGTGCCACCAGTGACCCGCCGGGGGGGGCGGGAGTCCCCGGGGAGCTGTTTTTT.

CDR3 amino acids: CSVEPTGFGNTIYF. Here the CDR3 DNA reads TGCAGCGTTGAACCGACAGGGTTTGGAAACACCATATATTTT. The rearrangement joins TRBV29-1 to TRBJ1-3, with 7 bases aligning to TRBD1. V trimming: 2 bases; J trimming: 3 bases; junction bases outside the gene matches: 4. Germline V gene lookup returns CDR1 SQVTM and CDR2 ANQGSEA. This CDR3 is built from 14 residues.

The chain uses TRBV30 and TRBJ2-2; D is ambiguous. Germline assignment: CDR1 GTSNPN and CDR2 SVGIG (reference sequence). Trimming pared 1 base from V and 4 bases from J, leaving 4 bases between. CDR3 length: 12 amino acids. CDR3 residues: CAWSARTGELFF. The CDR3 DNA follows: TGTGCCTGGAGTGCCCGCACCGGGGAGCTGTTTTTT.

V is TRBV29-1 and J is TRBJ1-2; the D gene is possibly TRBD1 (6 bases). V dropped 6 bases and J dropped 8 bases, with 13 bases sitting between them. CDR1 is SQVTM, CDR2 ANQGSEA, per germline. The CDR3 length is 11 residues. The CDR3 loop reads CSVNRAGGYTF. The CDR3 DNA reads as TGCAGCGTGAACAGGGCGGGCGGCTACACCTTC.

The chain employs TRBV11-3 and TRBJ1-3; D might be TRBD1 (5 bases). Trimming stripped 5 bases from V and 0 bases from J, with 14 bases between. This CDR3 comprises 16 residues. The germline V gene has CDR1 SGHNT and CDR2 YENEEA. In DNA, the CDR3 is TGTGCCAGCAGCGGAAGTTTCAGGGACTCTGGAAACACCATATATTTT. Translating gives CASSGSFRDSGNTIYF.